The rows below give T cell receptor beta chains drawn from one sample of a study of T cell responses to AZD1222 COVID-19 vaccine. Method: immunoSEQ multiplex PCR; TCRdb's copy keeps in-frame clones and lacks some. The data show 30,000 to 35,000 clones, 78% seen once. This specimen consisted of peripheral blood, obtained 28 days after the second AZD1222 dose. Receptors originate from an adult who received the AZD1222 COVID-19 vaccine. The CDR3 runs from the conserved cysteine through the conserved F or W. A D gene is named only where the DNA matches it firmly. Clone size is stated in some rows and not others, as once, few, many or a class when expanded.

TRBJ2-3 - TRBV27 - CASSLLRGFSTDTQYF TGTGCCAGCAGTTTATTGCGGGGTTTTAGCACAGATACGCAGTATTTT
TRBJ1-4 TRBD1 TRBV7-8 once CASSSGTAREKLFF TGTGCCAGCAGCTCCGGGACAGCACGGGAAAAACTGTTTTTT
TRBJ1-2 TRBD1 TRBV5-4 - CASSFKGAADYGYTF TGTGCCAGCAGCTTCAAGGGGGCGGCCGACTATGGCTACACCTTC
TRBJ2-5 - TRBV18 - CASSLNSQETQYF TGTGCCAGCTCACTCAACAGCCAAGAGACCCAGTACTTC
TRBJ1-5 - TRBV20-1 - CSASRSNQPQHF TGCAGTGCTAGTCGTAGCAATCAGCCCCAGCATTTT
TRBJ2-3 - TRBV6-6 - CASSYRGRAGTDTQYF TGTGCCAGCAGTTACCGGGGGCGGGCGGGCACAGATACGCAGTATTTT
TRBJ1-5 - TRBV15 - CATSRDKSRNQPQHF TGTGCCACCAGCAGAGATAAGTCGCGGAATCAGCCCCAGCATTTT
TRBJ2-2 TRBD2 TRBV4-1 - CASSQAGGPGGELFF TGCGCCAGCAGCCAAGCGGGGGGACCCGGCGGGGAGCTGTTTTTT
TRBJ2-1 - TRBV28 few CASSPETLGNWEQFF TGTGCCAGCAGCCCCGAGACCCTTGGTAACTGGGAGCAGTTCTTC
TRBJ2-2 - TRBV7-7 - CASSLNRGNTGELFF TGTGCTAGCAGCTTAAATCGGGGGAACACCGGGGAGCTGTTTTTT
TRBJ2-4 - TRBV4-1 - CASSQQQEGNIQYF TGCGCCAGCAGCCAACAACAGGAAGGAAACATTCAGTACTTC
TRBJ2-5 - TRBV11-1 medium-sized CASSPGQGDQETQYF TGTGCCAGCAGCCCAGGGCAGGGTGACCAAGAGACCCAGTACTTC
TRBJ2-2 TRBD2 TRBV7-2 - CASSSSGGNTGELFF TGTGCCAGCAGCTCTAGCGGGGGGAACACCGGGGAGCTGTTTTTT
TRBJ1-5 - TRBV30 - CAWSKSGNQPQHF TGTGCCTGGAGTAAATCCGGGAATCAGCCCCAGCATTTT
TRBJ2-3 - TRBV18 - CASSPPGNRATDTQYF TGTGCCAGCTCACCACCGGGGAACAGAGCCACAGATACGCAGTATTTT
TRBJ2-2 - TRBV6-6 - CASSSGIFTGELFF TGTGCCAGCAGCTCCGGGATCTTCACCGGGGAGCTGTTTTTT
TRBJ2-1 - TRBV18 few CASSPPAGATTSEQFF TGTGCCAGCTCACCACCGGCAGGGGCTACCACCAGTGAGCAGTTCTTC
TRBJ1-1 TRBD1 TRBV7-2 - CASSPWTGVEAFF TGTGCCAGCAGCCCTTGGACAGGGGTTGAAGCTTTCTTT
TRBJ2-1 - TRBV5-1 - CASSLGGSSYNEQFF TGCGCCAGCAGTCTGGGTGGAAGCTCCTACAATGAGCAGTTCTTC
TRBJ1-3 TRBD1 TRBV19 - CASSRTGGRSGNTIYF TGTGCCAGTAGCAGGACAGGGGGCCGCTCTGGAAACACCATATATTTT
TRBJ2-3 TRBD2 TRBV5-1 - CASSLTSGNTDTQYF TGCGCCAGCAGCTTGACTAGCGGAAACACAGATACGCAGTATTTT
TRBJ1-4 - TRBV18 - CASSPAQGQEEKLFF TGTGCCAGCTCACCCGCGCAGGGTCAAGAGGAAAAACTGTTTTTT
TRBJ2-1 TRBD2 TRBV10-3 - CAITAGGPDEQFF TGTGCCATCACTGCGGGAGGGCCCGATGAGCAGTTCTTC
TRBJ1-1 - TRBV7-2 - CASSLGNSYEAFF TGTGCCAGCAGCTTAGGGAACTCCTATGAAGCTTTCTTT
TRBJ1-3 - TRBV18 once CASSPAPGFTTGPNTIYF TGTGCCAGCTCACCCGCCCCGGGATTCACCACCGGGCCAAACACCATATATTTT
TRBJ1-6 - TRBV7-8 - CASSLVAARSSPLHF TGTGCCAGCAGCTTAGTGGCAGCACGCAGTTCACCCCTCCACTTT
TRBJ1-2 - TRBV6-1 - CASSERGPRGGYTF TGTGCCAGCAGTGAACGAGGGCCAAGGGGTGGCTACACCTTC
TRBJ2-1 - TRBV11-1 once CASSLLGNEQFF TGTGCCAGCAGCTTATTAGGGAATGAGCAGTTCTTC
TRBJ1-4 TRBD1 TRBV7-8 - CASSPPVSQGAEKLFF TGTGCCAGCAGCCCCCCGGTCAGTCAGGGGGCTGAAAAACTGTTTTTT
TRBJ2-2 TRBD2 TRBV7-2 - CASSLVSRRELGGELFF TGTGCCAGCAGCTTAGTTTCTCGGCGGGAGTTGGGCGGGGAGCTGTTTTTT
TRBJ1-2 - TRBV6-1 - CASSDISIVYGYTF TGTGCCAGCAGTGATATTTCGATCGTATATGGCTACACCTTC
TRBJ2-5 - TRBV7-3 few CASSPGAGLQETQYF TGTGCCAGCAGTCCGGGTGCCGGCCTACAAGAGACCCAGTACTTC
TRBJ1-1 - TRBV18 - CASSPRDLNTEAFF TGTGCCAGCTCACCACGGGACTTGAACACTGAAGCTTTCTTT
TRBJ1-2 - TRBV3-1/TRBV3-2 - CASSQATRGGYTF TGTGCCAGCAGCCAAGCCACGAGGGGCGGCTACACCTTC
TRBJ1-5 - TRBV11-2 - CASSLDRQGQPQHF TGTGCCAGCAGCTTAGATAGGCAGGGTCAGCCCCAGCATTTT
TRBJ2-2 - TRBV10-1 - CASSEAGAGELFF TGCGCCAGCAGTGAGGCGGGCGCCGGGGAGCTGTTTTTT
TRBJ2-5 - TRBV1 once CTSSQRRSGGPQETQYF TGCACCAGCAGCCAACGGCGCTCGGGGGGGCCCCAAGAGACCCAGTACTTC
TRBJ1-1 - TRBV7-9 few CASSSAGTTEAFF TGTGCCAGCAGCTCCGCGGGGACCACTGAAGCTTTCTTT
TRBJ1-2 - TRBV9 - CASSVGPGSDYGYTF TGTGCCAGCAGCGTAGGCCCAGGGTCTGACTATGGCTACACCTTC
TRBJ1-3 - TRBV5-1 - CASSQSSGNTIYF TGCGCCAGCAGCCAAAGCTCTGGAAACACCATATATTTT
TRBJ1-1 TRBD1 TRBV29-1 once CSVLPGQGGRTEAFF TGCAGCGTTCTTCCGGGACAGGGAGGCCGGACTGAAGCTTTCTTT
TRBJ2-2 - TRBV7-7 - CASSSTANTGELFF TGTGCTAGCAGCTCGACGGCGAACACCGGGGAGCTGTTTTTT
TRBJ2-7 TRBD1 TRBV5-1 - CASRKRQGANSYEQYF TGCGCCAGCAGGAAAAGACAGGGGGCAAACTCCTACGAGCAGTACTTC
TRBJ1-5 - TRBV7-9 - CASSLTGTNQPQHF TGTGCCAGCAGCTTAACGGGGACCAATCAGCCCCAGCATTTT
TRBJ1-5 TRBD1 TRBV6-5 - CASSAGQLNQPQHF TGTGCCAGCAGCGCGGGACAGCTCAATCAGCCCCAGCATTTT
TRBJ1-2 TRBD1 TRBV28 - CASSTGGAFDGYTF TGTGCCAGCAGTACAGGGGGCGCTTTTGATGGCTACACCTTC
TRBJ2-5 TRBD2 TRBV24-1 - CATSAPGPTSGRGETQYF TGTGCCACCAGTGCCCCTGGGCCGACTAGCGGGAGAGGAGAGACCCAGTACTTC
TRBJ1-1 - TRBV11-3 - CASSLGAGGVNTEAFF TGTGCCAGCAGCTTAGGAGCCGGGGGGGTGAACACTGAAGCTTTCTTT
TRBJ1-2 - TRBV7-9 few CASSRTGPGFGYTF TGTGCCAGCAGCAGAACAGGTCCGGGATTCGGCTACACCTTC
TRBJ1-6 - TRBV20-1 - CSAPPLHF TGCAGTGCCCCCCCCCTCCACTTT
TRBJ2-5 TRBD1 TRBV19 - CASSTGQGIQETQYF TGTGCCAGTAGTACTGGACAGGGCATCCAAGAGACCCAGTACTTC
TRBJ1-5 - TRBV6-1 - CASSEQGYSNQPQHF TGTGCCAGCAGTGAACAGGGTTATAGCAATCAGCCCCAGCATTTT
TRBJ1-4 - TRBV20-1 - CSASNRRSGSSNEKLFF TGCAGTGCTAGTAATCGCAGGTCGGGTTCAAGTAATGAAAAACTGTTTTTT
TRBJ1-2 - TRBV27 once CASSLAPELGGYTF TGTGCCAGCAGTTTAGCCCCTGAGTTGGGGGGCTACACCTTC
TRBJ1-5 TRBD1 TRBV7-8 few CASSSGQGLAQPQHF TGTGCCAGCAGCTCAGGACAGGGGTTGGCTCAGCCCCAGCATTTT